These 15 T cell receptor beta chains originate from one sample sequenced in a study of T cells in localized non-small cell lung cancer. Sequencing was performed with immunoSEQ multiplex PCR; in TCRdb, only in-frame clones are kept and a portion is missing. The sample shows roughly 31,000 clones, 70% to 90% of them seen only once. The material sequenced was peripheral blood, taken before any cancer treatment. The receptors here all came from a woman aged 40-69 years with stage I lung adenocarcinoma.

The chain employs TRBV7-2 and TRBJ1-2; 10 bases agree with TRBD1. With 3 bases clipped from V and 4 bases from J, the junction kept 11 bases outside the gene matches. Germline V gene lookup returns CDR1 SGHTA and CDR2 FQGNSA. The CDR3 covers 17 residues. For the CDR3, the DNA is TGTGCCAGCAGCTTGAATTCGGGACAGGGGTTGGGCTATGGCTACACCTTC. It is translated as CASSLNSGQGLGYGYTF.

This clone has just one count. This chain uses TRBV6-4 with TRBJ2-1; maybe TRBD1 (6 bases). This CDR3 is built from 15 residues. V was trimmed by 0 bases and J by 7 bases, leaving 13 bases between them. The germline V gene encodes CDR1 MRHNA and CDR2 SNTAGT. For the CDR3, the DNA is TGTGCCAGCAGTGACTCCCCAGGGGAGTGGAATGAGCAGTTCTTC. Translated: CASSDSPGEWNEQFF.

This sequence joins TRBV4-1 and TRBJ1-5; a possible D gene is TRBD1 (5 bases). CDR1 is MGHRA and CDR2 is YSYEKL in the germline V gene. CDR3 length equals 16 residues. V lost 2 bases, J lost 5 bases, and 16 bases lay in between. The CDR3 loop is CASSQPPGRGDQPQHF. DNA of the CDR3: TGCGCCAGCAGCCAACCTCCAGGGAGGGGAGATCAGCCCCAGCATTTT.

This chain connects TRBV7-2 to TRBJ2-3, with a possible D match to TRBD2 (5 bases). Trimming stripped 1 base from V and 0 bases from J, with 11 bases between. The CDR3 contains 16 residues. Germline assignment: CDR1 SGHTA and CDR2 FQGNSA. CDR3 sequence (DNA): TGTGCCAGCAGCTTAGGATTCGGCGGGAGCACAGATACGCAGTATTTT. Translation: CASSLGFGGSTDTQYF.

This chain uses TRBV28 with TRBJ2-1; D uncertain. The CDR3 runs to 15 residues. Germline CDR1 and CDR2: MDHEN and SYDVKM. V was cut by 4 bases and J by 0 bases, with 10 bases left in between. CDR3 nucleotide sequence: TGTGCCAGCAGTTCCCTCACGAGCTCCTACAATGAGCAGTTCTTC. It yields the protein CASSSLTSSYNEQFF.

The V gene is TRBV5-1, the J gene TRBJ2-5, with D possibly matching TRBD1 (5 bases). This CDR3 has 15 residues. V was cut by 4 bases and J by 5 bases, with 18 bases left in between. Germline V CDR1 and CDR2: SGHRS, YFSETQ. CDR3 sequence (DNA): TGCGCCAGCAGCCTCGGTTCAGGGATTGGTGAGACCCAGTACTTC. Translation: CASSLGSGIGETQYF. The entire variable domain, with the rest obtained from reference TRBV5-1 and TRBJ2-5, is as follows: KAGVTQTPRYLIKTRGQQVTLSCSPISGHRSVSWYQQTPGQGLQFLFEYFSETQRNKGNFPGRFSGRQFSNSRSEMNVSTLELGDSALYLCASSLGSGIGETQYFGPGTRLLVL.

This chain connects TRBV5-6 to TRBJ2-7, with 8 bases fitting TRBD1. The CDR3 covers 14 residues. V was pared by 4 bases and J by 3 bases, with 6 bases of the junction left unmatched. Germline CDR1 and CDR2: SGHDT and YYEEEE. CDR3 nucleotides: TGTGCCAGCAGCGATACAGGGGGGCACTACGAGCAGTACTTC. Translating it yields CASSDTGGHYEQYF. The full variable domain, in which reference TRBV5-6 and TRBJ2-7 provide the parts outside the CDR3, is DAGVTQSPTHLIKTRGQQVTLRCSPKSGHDTVSWYQQALGQGPQFIFQYYEEEERQRGNFPDRFSGHQFPNYSSELNVNALLLGDSALYLCASSDTGGHYEQYFGPGTRLTVT.

The rearrangement links TRBV28 to TRBJ1-1; 10 nucleotides match TRBD1. CDR3 length: 14 residues. Germline CDR1 is MDHEN and CDR2 is SYDVKM. Trimming took 6 bases from V and 7 from J; bases not matched to a gene: 8. The CDR3 nucleotides are TGTGCCAGCAGCCAGGGACAGGGGAGATTTGAAGCTTTCTTT. Translation: CASSQGQGRFEAFF.

The V call is TRBV9, the J call TRBJ2-2; weak D call: TRBD2 (5 bases). The length of the CDR3 is 13 residues. CDR1 is SGDLS and CDR2 is YYNGEE in the germline V gene. V dropped 3 bases and J dropped 4 bases, with 7 bases sitting between them. The DNA for the CDR3 is TGTGCCAGCAGCGCAGGAGGCACCGGGGAGCTGTTTTTT. Its translation is CASSAGGTGELFF.

The chain links TRBV11-2 to TRBJ2-7, with TRBD1 matching over 7 bases. V lost 5 bases and J lost 6; bases outside the gene matches: 7. Germline lookup yields CDR1 SGHAT and CDR2 FQNNGV. This CDR3 is 13 amino acids long. CDR3 in amino acids: CASSPLDRAEQYF. In nucleotides, the CDR3 is TGTGCCAGCAGCCCCCTAGACAGGGCCGAGCAGTACTTC.

The V gene is TRBV7-9, the J gene TRBJ2-1, with 7 bases identical to TRBD1. Germline CDR1 reads SEHNR; CDR2 reads FQNEAQ (reference sequence). The CDR3 spans 14 residues. J was trimmed by 7 bases and V by 0 bases; bases with no gene match: 3. The CDR3 loop reads CASSLAPGGNEQFF. CDR3 nucleotide sequence: TGTGCCAGCAGCTTAGCGCCAGGGGGAAATGAGCAGTTCTTC. The variable domain in full, with the rest retrieved from reference TRBV7-9 and TRBJ2-1, is DTGVSQNPRHKITKRGQNVTFRCDPISEHNRLYWYRQTLGQGPEFLTYFQNEAQLEKSRLLSDRFSAERPKGSFSTLEIQRTEQGDSAMYLCASSLAPGGNEQFFGPGTRLTVL.

The chain joins TRBV5-1 to TRBJ1-4, with D perhaps matching TRBD1 (6 bases). Trimming removed 4 bases from V and 6 bases from J, with 13 bases in between. Per the germline V gene, CDR1 is SGHRS and CDR2 is YFSETQ. CDR3 length: 14 amino acids. CDR3 in amino acids: CASSPDRLDEKLFF. CDR3 in DNA: TGCGCCAGCAGCCCTGACAGGTTGGATGAAAAACTGTTTTTT. Full variable domain (missing parts from reference TRBV5-1 and TRBJ1-4): KAGVTQTPRYLIKTRGQQVTLSCSPISGHRSVSWYQQTPGQGLQFLFEYFSETQRNKGNFPGRFSGRQFSNSRSEMNVSTLELGDSALYLCASSPDRLDEKLFFGSGTQLSVL.

V gene TRBV28 combines with J gene TRBJ2-3, with TRBD2 as a possible D gene (5 bases). Trimming removed 6 bases from V and 0 bases from J, with 10 bases in between. The CDR3 spans 14 residues. The germline V gene has CDR1 MDHEN and CDR2 SYDVKM. The CDR3 DNA is TGTGCCAGCAGCGACGGGGAGAGCACAGATACGCAGTATTTT. This translates into CASSDGESTDTQYF.

The chain has TRBV7-6 and TRBJ1-1; 8 bases match TRBD1. V shed 6 bases, J shed 1 base, and the junction held 4 bases outside the gene matches. The CDR3 has 14 amino acids. Germline CDR1 reads SGHVS; CDR2 reads FNYEAQ. The CDR3 DNA follows: TGTGCCAGCAGTTCAGGGGGCCGGAACACTGAAGCTTTCTTT. Protein: CASSSGGRNTEAFF.

This clone was seen only once. The genes are TRBV11-2 and TRBJ2-7, with D perhaps TRBD2 (6 bases). This CDR3 region has 14 residues. From germline, CDR1 is SGHAT and CDR2 FQNNGV. V lost 4 bases to trimming and J lost 4 bases, with 14 bases between them. Written as DNA, the CDR3 is TGTGCCAGCAGCTACCAGGGAGGCCATTACGAGCAGTACTTC. Protein: CASSYQGGHYEQYF.